The 21 T cell receptor beta chains listed next were all sequenced from one sample in a study of blood T cells in healthy people across ages. For the second PCR, which ran for 7 to 11 cycles, a sample-barcoded 5' primer and a J-beta primer mix were used. TCRdb independently ran MiXCR on the 5' RACE reads; one entry per CDR3 protein. Of roughly 1,700,000 distinct CDR3 sequences in the sample, under 30% are singletons; the top ten hold about 8%. Sequences were obtained from blood. The receptors derive from a young woman in good health.

This clonotype was detected a few times. The chain carries TRBV12-3 or TRBV12-4 and TRBJ2-3, with TRBD2 matching over 10 bases. CDR3 size: 16 residues. J gave up 5 bases and V 0 bases, and 5 bases lay outside the gene matches. The CDR3 reads CASSLAPAGGQDTQYF. CDR3 nucleotide sequence: TGTGCCAGCAGTTTAGCTCCAGCGGGAGGGCAAGATACGCAGTATTTT.

In the case of this clonotype: The junction departs from the called germline gene at one end, perhaps through a read error. The chain links TRBV20-1 to TRBJ1-4, with a possible D match to TRBD1 (6 bases). Germline values: CDR1 DFQATT, CDR2 SNEGSKA (reference sequence). The CDR3 length is 14 residues. The chain's CDR3 is CSALNRVPNEKLFF. Written as DNA, the CDR3 is TGCAGTGCTTTAAACAGGGTTCCTAATGAGAAACTGTTTTTT.

This clonotype was picked up many times. The chain recombines TRBV20-1 with TRBJ2-1, with a tentative D call TRBD2 (6 bases). Trimming took off 0 bases at V and 4 bases at J, with 10 bases between the two ends. There are 14 residues in the CDR3. Per the germline V gene, CDR1 is DFQATT and CDR2 is SNEGSKA (reference sequence). The CDR3 protein is CSAREAGPYNEQFF. The CDR3 DNA follows: TGCAGTGCTAGAGAGGCGGGACCTTACAATGAGCAGTTCTTC.

Many counts were recorded for this clonotype. The V gene is TRBV20-1, the J gene TRBJ2-5; no definite D call. The CDR3 contains 11 residues. The ends were cut back, 2 bases at V and 0 bases at J, with 1 base in the middle. Per germline, CDR1 DFQATT and CDR2 SNEGSKA (reference sequence). The CDR3 DNA is TGCAGTGCTAGACACCAAGAGACCCAGTACTTC. Its translation is CSARHQETQYF.

This clonotype was detected only a few times. The genes are TRBV3-1 and TRBJ1-6; D unresolved. The CDR3 has 13 residues. V lost 0 bases and J lost 10, with 7 bases in between. CDR1 LGHDT and CDR2 YNNKEL come from the germline V gene (reference sequence). The CDR3 sequence: CASSQDLASPLHF. The DNA of the CDR3 is TGTGCCAGCAGCCAAGACCTGGCCTCACCCCTCCACTTT. Based on the CDR3 plus reference TRBV3-1 and TRBJ1-6, the full variable domain is DTAVSQTPKYLVTQMGNDKSIKCEQNLGHDTMYWYKQDSKKFLKIMFSYNNKELIINETVPNRFSPKSPDKAHLNLHINSLELGDSAVYFCASSQDLASPLHFGNGTRLTVT.

The rearrangement links TRBV6-6 to TRBJ2-3, with D tentatively TRBD2 (5 bases). This CDR3 comprises 15 residues. V lost 6 bases and J lost 2, with 15 bases in between. The germline gives CDR1 MNHNY, CDR2 SVGAGI (reference sequence). The CDR3 region is CASSSNGLATDTQYF. The CDR3 nucleotides are TGTGCCAGCAGCTCAAACGGACTTGCCACAGATACGCAGTATTTT.

This chain links TRBV12-3 or TRBV12-4 with TRBJ2-5; tentatively, D is TRBD2 (5 bases). The CDR3 runs 14 residues. V lost 6 bases, J lost 4 bases, and 15 bases lay in between. CDR3 DNA sequence: TGTGCCAGCAGCCGACCCGGAAGCGGAGAGACCCAGTACTTC. This encodes CASSRPGSGETQYF.

This clonotype turned up a few times. The genes are TRBV7-9 and TRBJ1-1; TRBD1 might be the D (5 bases). The CDR3 is 14 residues long. Trimming pared 4 bases from V and 3 bases from J, leaving 12 bases between. CDR1 is SEHNR, CDR2 FQNEAQ, per germline (reference sequence). DNA for the CDR3: TGTGCCAGCAGCTACGGGGGTAGTGACACTGAAGCTTTCTTT. Translating it yields CASSYGGSDTEAFF. The complete variable domain, with remaining parts taken from reference TRBV7-9 and TRBJ1-1, reads DTGVSQNPRHKITKRGQNVTFRCDPISEHNRLYWYRQTLGQGPEFLTYFQNEAQLEKSRLLSDRFSAERPKGSFSTLEIQRTEQGDSAMYLCASSYGGSDTEAFFGQGTRLTVV.

This clonotype was seen ten or more times. The chain uses TRBV20-1 and TRBJ1-2, with D tentatively TRBD1 (5 bases). CDR1 is DFQATT and CDR2 is SNEGSKA in the germline V gene (reference sequence). The V gene lost 1 base and the J gene lost 5 bases, with 14 bases spanning the gap. The CDR3 runs to 14 residues. CDR3 coding DNA: TGCAGTGCTAGAGGGGACCCTAGGGGATATGGCTACACCTTC. This codes for CSARGDPRGYGYTF.

The V gene is TRBV6-2 or TRBV6-3, the J gene TRBJ2-5; D unclear. Per germline, CDR1 MNHEY and CDR2 SVGEGT. The CDR3 loop spans 13 amino acids. V lost 6 bases, J lost 4 bases, and 12 bases lay in between. In DNA, the CDR3 is TGTGCCAGCAGCCCCGACCCCCGAGAGACCCAGTACTTC. Translation gives CASSPDPRETQYF.

The chain links TRBV6-5 to TRBJ1-1; unclear D gene. Trimming cost V 2 bases and J 3 bases, with 13 bases left between them. CDR3 length equals 15 residues. Germline V gene lookup returns CDR1 MNHEY and CDR2 SVGAGI. CDR3 amino acids: CASSYVLNSDTEAFF. The CDR3 DNA reads TGTGCCAGCAGTTACGTTCTCAATTCAGACACTGAAGCTTTCTTT.

V and J are TRBV28 and TRBJ1-6; tentatively, D is TRBD1 (5 bases). Per the germline V gene, CDR1 is MDHEN and CDR2 is SYDVKM. The CDR3 is 14 residues long. The CDR3 region has the DNA TGTACCAACGAGCTGGGACGGCCCAATTCACCCCTCCACTTT. Residues: CTNELGRPNSPLHF.

This clonotype has more than one count but fewer than ten. J is TRBJ2-7 and V is TRBV18, with D hard to call. The CDR3 is 14 residues long. Trimming removed 2 bases from V and 3 bases from J, with 11 bases in between. Germline CDR1 and CDR2: KGHSH and LQKENI. CDR3 protein: CASSPGVESYEQYF. DNA of the CDR3: TGTGCCAGCTCACCAGGCGTGGAGAGCTACGAGCAGTACTTC. Full variable domain (rest looked up from reference TRBV18 and TRBJ2-7): NAGVMQNPRHLVRRRGQEARLRCSPMKGHSHVYWYRQLPEEGLKFMVYLQKENIIDESGMPKERFSAEFPKEGPSILRIQQVVRGDSAAYFCASSPGVESYEQYFGPGTRLTVT.

This clonotype was seen only a few times. In DNA form, the CDR3 reads TGTGCCAGCAGTTACGAGAGAAGGAACACTGAAGCTTTCTTT. Amino acids: CASSYERRNTEAFF. This chain uses TRBV6-2 or TRBV6-3 with TRBJ1-1, with unresolved D. Germline assignment: CDR1 MNHEY and CDR2 SVGEGT. Trimming took 2 bases from V and 1 from J, leaving 8 bases between them. The CDR3 runs 14 residues.

This clonotype was seen at least ten times. This chain connects TRBV2 to TRBJ2-7; no clear D. Per the germline V gene, CDR1 is SNHLY and CDR2 is FYNNEI. The length of the CDR3 is 16 residues. Trimming removed 1 base at V and 0 bases at J, with 13 bases between. CDR3 coding DNA: TGTGCCAGCAGTGAAGGATATCCTGATAGCTCCTACGAGCAGTACTTC. Its protein product is CASSEGYPDSSYEQYF.

V is TRBV6-1 and J is TRBJ2-7, with a possible D match to TRBD1 (6 bases). Germline V lookup: CDR1 MNHNS, CDR2 SASEGT. The CDR3 contains 13 residues. The germline V and J ends were trimmed by 2 bases and 6 bases, with 11 bases remaining between them. The DNA of the CDR3 is TGTGCCAGCAGTGAAAGCCTCAGGGGCGAGCAGTACTTC. Translation: CASSESLRGEQYF.

Details on this clonotype: It may be a read error: a sequence one base away is much more abundant. The chain has TRBV6-6 and TRBJ2-5, with TRBD1 matching over 7 bases. The germline V gene has CDR1 MNHNY and CDR2 SVGAGI (reference sequence). V lost 6 bases and J lost 5; bases outside the gene matches: 9. The CDR3 covers 14 residues. The CDR3 bases are TGTGCCAGCAGAGCCGACAGGGCGGGTGAGACCCAGTACTTC. Protein: CASRADRAGETQYF.

A remark on this clonotype: This may stem from a read error, because a much larger clone lies one nucleotide away. The chain couples TRBV20-1 to TRBJ2-5; tentatively, D is TRBD1 (6 bases). CDR1 is DFQATT and CDR2 is SNEGSKA in the germline V gene (reference sequence). CDR3 length: 16 amino acids. The chain's CDR3 is CSARIRDTWYQETKYF. The CDR3 DNA reads TGCAGTGCTAGAATCCGGGACACCTGGTACCAAGAGACCAAGTACTTC.

This clonotype has a handful of counts. The chain has TRBV30 and TRBJ1-2; D is unresolved. The CDR3 consists of 12 residues. Germline CDR1 reads GTSNPN; CDR2 reads SVGIG (reference sequence). The V and J ends lost 5 bases and 2 bases respectively, with 9 bases between them. Here the CDR3 reads CAWFGLNYGYTF. The CDR3 DNA reads TGTGCCTGGTTCGGGCTGAACTATGGCTACACCTTC.

This clonotype was seen more than once but under ten times. V gene TRBV12-3 or TRBV12-4 combines with J gene TRBJ2-7, with D possibly matching TRBD1 (5 bases). The CDR3 sequence is 13 residues long. V was pared by 4 bases and J by 5 bases, with 12 bases between. DNA of the CDR3: TGTGCCAGCAGTTCTGCCGACAGAGACGAGCAGTACTTC. Protein sequence: CASSSADRDEQYF.

V is TRBV7-3 and J is TRBJ2-1, with TRBD2 matching 10 bases. This CDR3 has 17 amino acids. V shed 3 bases and J 9 bases; nucleotides not matched to a gene: 14. The germline V gene encodes CDR1 SGHTA and CDR2 FQGTGA. The CDR3: CASSFIAAGGRFGEQFF. The DNA for the CDR3 is TGTGCCAGCAGCTTCATTGCAGCGGGGGGGCGTTTCGGTGAGCAGTTCTTC.